The T cell receptor (beta chain) under discussion was sequenced for a study of blood T cell repertoires in COVID-19. The overall study: The origin of the acute and convalescent COVID-19 samples was the United States, Italy and Spain.

Authors' methods: Amplified reference gene primers provided the basis for estimating nucleated cell counts. Libraries were prepared by immunoSEQ multiplex PCR; TCRdb keeps only in-frame clonotypes and omits some of them. V and J calls plus clone size are reproduced from that table; the DNA served to infer D and trimming. The sample lists under 300,000 clones, approximately 90% occurring once. Germline-derived CDR1 and CDR2 are MDHEN and SYDVKM. This CDR3 region has 14 residues. V dropped 3 bases and J dropped 6; count of bases not matched to a gene: 6. This chain links TRBV28 with TRBJ1-2; the match to TRBD1 covers 8 bases. The source of this sequence is a man between 18 and 35 years old with active or convalescent COVID-19. Sequenced input: peripheral blood. The CDR3 bases are TGTGCCAGCAGTTTTCGGACAGGGATGAATGGCTACACCTTC. Amino acids: CASSFRTGMNGYTF.